These 3 T cell receptor beta chains were all obtained from the same sample, sequenced in a study of T cell repertoires in cytomegalovirus infection. TCRdb re-called the reads through MiXCR, storing one row per CDR3 protein. The sample lists about a million distinct CDR3 sequences, about a third occurring once. Their antigen targets remain unknown. The starting material was cultured CD8+ T cells from PBMCs, obtained from culture after CMV antigen stimulation. These receptors were taken from a human donor in good health (CMV status not recorded). Some clones in this sample may be carry-over from other donors' samples.

The table lists this clonotype with a few counts. V usage is TRBV28 and J usage is TRBJ1-5, with D possibly TRBD1 on 5 matching bases. The V gene lost 7 bases and the J gene lost 5 bases, with 12 bases spanning the gap. CDR1 is MDHEN and CDR2 is SYDVKM in the germline V gene. The CDR3 contains 13 residues. DNA of the CDR3: TGTGCCAGCATCAGGGTGGGTTATCAGCCCCAGCATTTT. Its protein product is CASIRVGYQPQHF.

This rearrangement joins TRBV28 to TRBJ2-7; either TRBD1 or TRBD2 may supply D (5 bases each). The CDR3 totals 17 residues. CDR1 and CDR2 from the germline V gene are MDHEN and SYDVKM. Trimming left V 3 bases short and J 2 bases short, with 20 bases between. The CDR3 is CASSFSLDLGATYEQYV. CDR3 nucleotide sequence: TGTGCCAGCAGTTTTTCCCTAGACCTCGGGGCCACCTACGAGCAGTACGTC.

On this clonotype itself: Relative to the germline gene, one junction end is altered; a read error may explain this. The chain carries TRBV4-1 and TRBJ1-2; D is perhaps TRBD1 (5 bases). CDR1 is MGHRA and CDR2 is YSYEKL in the germline V gene. The CDR3 is 15 amino acids. This chain's CDR3 is CASIQDWGRRGGYTF. The DNA of the CDR3 is TGCGCCAGCATCCAAGATTGGGGGAGAAGAGGGGGCTACACCTTC.